This T cell receptor (beta chain) was documented in a study of beta chain features in type 1 diabetes. Findings of the study overall: There was a moderate but significant shortening of TCRB CDR3s in all four CD4+ subsets of Type 1 diabetes patients.

CD4+ cells of the naive, central memory, regulatory and stem cell-like memory types were sorted via CD45RO/CCR7/CD25/CD127/CD95/CD27. This clone was detected only once. The antigen is not known. As every portion of the isolated RNA was reverse transcribed, the sequencing read expressed TCRB transcripts. Measured with immunoSEQ multiplex PCR; TCRdb has only the in-frame clones, and not every one. In the table there are 150,000 or so clones, approximately 62% of which are singletons. Sequenced: naive CD4+ T cells from blood. The sequence came from a man under 40 with type 1 diabetes.

CDR3 residues: CASSRGQGIVNEQFF. The CDR3 DNA reads TGTGCCAGCAGCAGAGGACAGGGGATAGTAAATGAGCAGTTCTTC. The chain couples TRBV9 to TRBJ2-1; 9 bases line up with TRBD1. V dropped 4 bases and J dropped 7; count of bases not matched to a gene: 9. CDR1 is SGDLS, CDR2 YYNGEE, per germline. The CDR3 consists of 15 residues. The full variable domain, rest sourced from reference TRBV9 and TRBJ2-1, is DSGVTQTPKHLITATGQRVTLRCSPRSGDLSVYWYQQSLDQGLQFLIQYYNGEERAKGNILERFSAQQFPDLHSELNLSSLELGDSALYFCASSRGQGIVNEQFFGPGTRLTVL.